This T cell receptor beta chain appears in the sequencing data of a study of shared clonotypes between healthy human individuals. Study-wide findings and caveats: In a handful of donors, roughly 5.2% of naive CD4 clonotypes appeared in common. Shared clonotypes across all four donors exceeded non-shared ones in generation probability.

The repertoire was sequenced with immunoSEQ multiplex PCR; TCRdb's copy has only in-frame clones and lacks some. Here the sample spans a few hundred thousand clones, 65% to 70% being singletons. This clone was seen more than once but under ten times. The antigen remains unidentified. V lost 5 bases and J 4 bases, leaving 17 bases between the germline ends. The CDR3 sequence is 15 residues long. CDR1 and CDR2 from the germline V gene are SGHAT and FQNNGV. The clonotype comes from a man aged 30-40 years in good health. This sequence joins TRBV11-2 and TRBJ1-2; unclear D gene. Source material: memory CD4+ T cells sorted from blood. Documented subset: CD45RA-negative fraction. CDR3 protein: CASSLDVNLIYGYTF. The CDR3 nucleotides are TGTGCCAGCAGCCTGGACGTAAACTTGATCTATGGCTACACCTTC.